Listed here are 32 T cell receptor beta chains from one sample, sequenced in a study of Graves' ophthalmopathy and Graves' hyperthyroidism. Investigators amplified TCR beta CDR3 regions from RNA transcripts. In the first round, RT-PCR was carried out with HTBI primers, and a multiplex PCR formed the second round. TCRdb re-called the multiplex PCR reads with MiXCR, one entry per CDR3 protein. The sample lists around 470,000 distinct CDR3 sequences; approximately 14% were seen once. The sample was blood. These TCRs come from a woman between 25 and 40 years old with Graves' ophthalmopathy.

The table lists this clonotype with many counts. The V call is TRBV15, the J call TRBJ2-7; 7 bases line up with TRBD1. The V segment lost 0 bases and the J segment 7 bases; nucleotides outside the gene matches: 6. This CDR3 is 14 amino acids long. The germline CDR1 and CDR2 sequences are LNHNV and YYDKDF (reference sequence). DNA of the CDR3: TGTGCCACCAGCAGAGATCTCCCGGACAGGGAGCAGTACTTC. Translating it yields CATSRDLPDREQYF.

This clonotype was recorded many times. This chain links TRBV11-2 with TRBJ1-2, with D unclear. Trimming pared 0 bases from V and 4 bases from J, leaving 12 bases between. This CDR3 contains 15 residues. Germline V gene data show CDR1 as SGHAT and CDR2 as FQNNGV. The CDR3 here is CASSLEAGFGYGYTF. The CDR3, as DNA: TGTGCCAGCAGCTTAGAAGCGGGGTTTGGCTATGGCTACACCTTC.

This clonotype was recorded many times. The DNA of the CDR3 is TGTGCCAGTATCCAGGGGGCAGGACTGATGAACACTGAAGCTTTCTTT. Residues: CASIQGAGLMNTEAFF. This chain links TRBV19 with TRBJ1-1, with 8 bases fitting TRBD1. V lost 7 bases to trimming and J lost 0 bases; unmatched junction nucleotides: 10. Germline V lookup: CDR1 LNHDA, CDR2 SQIVND (reference sequence). The CDR3 extends over 16 amino acids.

At least ten counts were recorded for this clonotype. The genes are TRBV2 and TRBJ1-1; D is unclear. The length of the CDR3 is 18 residues. V lost 6 bases, J lost 4 bases, and 27 bases lay in between. Germline CDR1 SNHLY, CDR2 FYNNEI. CDR3 sequence: CASRPTLALPHLGTEAFF. For the CDR3, the DNA is TGTGCCAGCAGACCCACTTTGGCCCTCCCCCATTTGGGCACTGAAGCTTTCTTT.

Regarding this clonotype: Just one base apart from a much larger clone, this may be a read error. This chain links TRBV6-4 with TRBJ2-2, with D perhaps matching TRBD2 (5 bases). Germline values: CDR1 MRHNA, CDR2 SNTAGT. This CDR3 is built from 15 residues. CDR3 nucleotides: TGTGCCAGCAGTGACTCGAGGGAGAACACCGGGGAGCTGTGTTTT. As protein: CASSDSRENTGELCF.

This clonotype was seen many times. This rearrangement joins TRBV12-5 to TRBJ2-5; 11 nucleotides match TRBD1. CDR1 LGHNT and CDR2 FRNRAP come from the germline V gene. The CDR3 length is 14 residues. The V gene end was trimmed by 8 bases and the J gene end by 2 bases; junction bases not matched to a gene: 4. The CDR3 region is CASRTGGYQETQYF. CDR3 coding DNA: TGTGCTAGTAGGACAGGGGGCTATCAAGAGACCCAGTACTTC.

This clonotype was recorded at least ten times. The chain couples TRBV18 to TRBJ1-5, with D perhaps matching TRBD1 (6 bases). V lost 0 bases and J 2 bases, leaving 11 bases between the germline ends. CDR1 and CDR2 from the germline V gene are KGHSH and LQKENI. The CDR3 spans 16 residues. CDR3 region: CASSPPGGYGNQPQHF. The CDR3 nucleotides read TGTGCCAGCTCACCACCGGGGGGCTATGGCAATCAGCCCCAGCATTTT.

This clonotype was seen at least ten times. The chain has TRBV12-5 and TRBJ2-2; D is unclear. Trimming shortened V by 0 bases and J by 8 bases, and 7 bases separated the two germline ends. This CDR3 spans 13 amino acids. The V gene's germline CDR1 is LGHNT and CDR2 FRNRAP. DNA of the CDR3: TGTGCTAGTGGTTTGGTCCCGTCGGGGGAGCTGTTTTTT. Its protein is CASGLVPSGELFF.

The chain is built from TRBV5-1 and TRBJ1-1, with 9 bases lining up with TRBD1. There are 16 residues in the CDR3. The V gene end was trimmed by 0 bases and the J gene end by 1 base; junction bases not matched to a gene: 4. Germline lookup yields CDR1 SGHRS and CDR2 YFSETQ. The CDR3 DNA sequence: TGCGCCAGCAGCTTGGTTGGACAGGGGCAGAACACTGAAGCTTTCTTT. Its translation is CASSLVGQGQNTEAFF.

At least ten counts were recorded for this clonotype. The CDR3 loop reads CASSTSGLAGDSGEQYF. Here the CDR3 DNA reads TGTGCCAGCAGTACCTCGGGACTAGCGGGAGACTCGGGAGAGCAGTACTTC. V and J are TRBV28 and TRBJ2-7; TRBD2 matches 14 bases. The CDR3 sequence is 17 residues long. The J segment lost 7 bases and the V segment lost 5 bases, leaving 13 bases of the junction unmatched. Germline assignment: CDR1 MDHEN and CDR2 SYDVKM.

Ten or more counts support this clonotype. The chain is built from TRBV7-2 and TRBJ2-5, with D perhaps TRBD1 or TRBD2 (5 bases each). The CDR3 contains 16 residues. Germline CDR1 SGHTA, CDR2 FQGNSA. V was clipped by 5 bases and J by 1 base, with 17 bases between them. The DNA for the CDR3 is TGTGCCAGCAGCCTGGGTAGGGGACGGATCCAAGAGACCCAGTACTTC. Protein: CASSLGRGRIQETQYF.

This clonotype has at least ten counts. This chain uses TRBV29-1 with TRBJ2-7; tentatively, D is TRBD2 (5 bases). V gave up 5 bases and J gave up 4 bases, with 15 bases separating them. This CDR3 region has 13 residues. The germline CDR1 and CDR2 sequences are SQVTM and ANQGSEA. CDR3: CSVLRGQAYEQYF. DNA for the CDR3: TGCAGCGTTCTCAGAGGGCAGGCTTACGAGCAGTACTTC.

This clonotype was picked up many times. The chain couples TRBV5-1 to TRBJ2-5; no firm D call. CDR1 is SGHRS, CDR2 YFSETQ, per germline. With 0 bases removed from V and 2 bases from J, the gap between germline ends came to 11 bases. This CDR3 spans 15 amino acids. The CDR3 sequence: CASSLGRAVQETQYF. CDR3 DNA sequence: TGCGCCAGCAGCTTGGGTAGGGCGGTACAAGAGACCCAGTACTTC.

This clonotype was observed many times. The chain employs TRBV11-2 and TRBJ1-2, with D possibly matching TRBD1 (6 bases). CDR1 and CDR2 (germline): SGHAT, FQNNGV. V was pared by 4 bases and J by 3 bases, with 15 bases between. The length of the CDR3 is 15 residues. CDR3 amino acids: CASSSYNPGDYGYTF. As DNA, the CDR3 is TGTGCCAGCAGCTCCTATAATCCAGGGGACTATGGCTACACCTTC.

This clonotype was observed at least ten times. The rearrangement joins TRBV29-1 to TRBJ1-1; D remains ambiguous. The CDR3 runs to 14 residues. Deletions cut 6 bases from V and 8 bases from J, with 22 bases between. CDR1 and CDR2 from the germline V gene are SQVTM and ANQGSEA. The CDR3 coding sequence is TGCAGCGTCGAACAGAGAGACACCCCTAAGGAAGCTTTCTTT. Amino acid sequence: CSVEQRDTPKEAFF.

In this sample, this clonotype turned up a few times. One end of the junction fails to match germline, which may point to a read error. The chain links TRBV11-2 to TRBJ2-2; D might be TRBD2 (7 bases). The germline V gene encodes CDR1 SGHAT and CDR2 FQNNGV. The CDR3 sequence is 16 residues long. CDR3 nucleotide sequence: TGTGCCAGCAGCTCCCCGCCGGGGGGCAACACCGGGGAGCTGTGTTTT. As protein: CASSSPPGGNTGELCF.

This clonotype was seen ten or more times. The chain links TRBV6-1 to TRBJ1-2, with TRBD1 matching 11 bases. The CDR3 has 15 amino acids. Germline V lookup: CDR1 MNHNS, CDR2 SASEGT. V shed 6 bases and J 4 bases; nucleotides not matched to a gene: 7. CDR3 coding DNA: TGTGCCAGCAGCCTGGGACAGGGGGAGACCTATGGCTACACCTTC. Its translation is CASSLGQGETYGYTF.

This clonotype came up many times. V usage is TRBV6-5 and J usage is TRBJ1-2; 10 nucleotides agree with TRBD1. The CDR3 has 13 residues. V lost 6 bases, J lost 6 bases, and 4 bases stayed unmatched. From germline, CDR1 is MNHEY and CDR2 SVGAGI. CDR3 sequence reads: CASSGGQGDGYTF. CDR3 DNA: TGTGCCAGCAGCGGTGGACAGGGGGATGGCTACACCTTC.

This clonotype was seen at least ten times. In DNA, the CDR3 is TGTGCCAGCTCACTAGTCCGGGACAGCTACGAGCAGTACTTC. Protein product: CASSLVRDSYEQYF. The J gene is TRBJ2-7, the V gene TRBV18, with 7 bases fitting TRBD1. With V trimmed by 4 bases and J by 3 bases, 6 bases remained unmatched. This CDR3 spans 14 amino acids. In germline, CDR1 is KGHSH, CDR2 LQKENI.

This clonotype was seen repeatedly, ten times or more. The chain is built from TRBV2 and TRBJ1-5; D is perhaps TRBD1 (5 bases). The CDR3 runs 13 residues. CDR1 is SNHLY and CDR2 is FYNNEI in the germline V gene. Trimming cost V 7 bases and J 1 base, with 8 bases left between them. In nucleotides, the CDR3 is TGTGCCAGCATGGGGCAGAGCAATCAGCCCCAGCATTTT. It codes for CASMGQSNQPQHF.

This clonotype was seen at least ten times. The gene calls are TRBV9 and TRBJ2-7; D is undetermined. Germline assignment: CDR1 SGDLS and CDR2 YYNGEE. The CDR3 length is 15 residues. V lost 0 bases and J lost 2, with 12 bases in between. CDR3 in amino acids: CASSVGLDAAYEQYF. The CDR3 DNA sequence: TGTGCCAGCAGCGTAGGCCTGGATGCGGCCTACGAGCAGTACTTC.

This clonotype was seen many times. CDR3 in amino acids: CASSQLDRDYGYTF. CDR3 bases: TGTGCCAGCAGCCAGCTGGACCGCGACTATGGCTACACCTTC. The chain couples TRBV28 to TRBJ1-2, with no clear D. Deletions cut 6 bases from V and 3 bases from J, with 14 bases between. The CDR3 is 14 residues long. The germline CDR1 and CDR2 sequences are MDHEN and SYDVKM.

The table lists this clonotype with a few counts. This chain joins TRBV6-5 and TRBJ2-4; TRBD2 matches 8 bases. This CDR3 spans 14 amino acids. CDR1 MNHEY and CDR2 SVGAGI come from the germline V gene. After removal of 4 bases from V and 6 bases from J, the junction contained 5 bases not matched to a gene. DNA for the CDR3: TGTGCCAGCAGTTCCCGGGGGGGTACAAACATTCAGTACTTC. This codes for CASSSRGGTNIQYF.

This clonotype came up many times. Because it lacks the conserved phenylalanine or tryptophan at the end, this CDR3 is likely a read error. V usage is TRBV6-1 and J usage is TRBJ1-1; tentative D call: TRBD1 (6 bases). Trimming removed 6 bases at V and 3 bases at J, with 17 bases between. The germline V gene encodes CDR1 MNHNS and CDR2 SASEGT. The CDR3 extends over 15 amino acids. The CDR3 sequence: CASSPGGGRDTEAFL. CDR3 DNA sequence: TGTGCCAGCAGCCCCGGGGGGGGCCGGGACACTGAAGCTTTCCTT.

This clonotype has ten or more counts. The chain links TRBV4-1 to TRBJ2-7; TRBD1 matches at 9 bases. CDR1 and CDR2 from the germline V gene are MGHRA and YSYEKL. The J segment lost 5 bases and the V segment lost 2 bases, leaving 4 bases of the junction unmatched. CDR3 length: 14 residues. This chain's CDR3 is CASSQRDRVDEQYF. In nucleotides, the CDR3 is TGCGCCAGCAGCCAACGGGACAGGGTTGACGAGCAGTACTTC.

This clonotype occurred many times. V and J are TRBV6-4 and TRBJ1-6; D is uncertain. Germline CDR1 MRHNA, CDR2 SNTAGT. Trimming pared 5 bases from V and 9 bases from J, leaving 8 bases between. The CDR3 has 12 amino acids. The CDR3 coding sequence is TGTGCCAGCAGTCCGGTCAGTTCACCCCTCCACTTT. Its protein is CASSPVSSPLHF.

This clonotype was counted at least ten times. This chain joins TRBV2 and TRBJ2-5; a weak D match, TRBD1 (5 bases). Germline V gene data show CDR1 as SNHLY and CDR2 as FYNNEI. The CDR3 is 13 residues long. Trimming removed 7 bases at V and 5 bases at J, with 14 bases between. DNA for the CDR3: TGTGCCAGCAAGCGAGGACAATCCGAGACCCAGTACTTC. Translation: CASKRGQSETQYF.

This clonotype occurred many times. The V gene is TRBV5-1, the J gene TRBJ1-6; 7 bases agree with TRBD1. Per the germline V gene, CDR1 is SGHRS and CDR2 is YFSETQ. J gave up 10 bases and V 4 bases, and 11 bases lay outside the gene matches. The length of the CDR3 is 15 residues. The CDR3 DNA follows: TGCGCCAGCAGCAACGGCGGGACAGAGGACTCACCCCTCCACTTT. This codes for CASSNGGTEDSPLHF. The complete variable domain, with remaining parts taken from reference TRBV5-1 and TRBJ1-6, reads KAGVTQTPRYLIKTRGQQVTLSCSPISGHRSVSWYQQTPGQGLQFLFEYFSETQRNKGNFPGRFSGRQFSNSRSEMNVSTLELGDSALYLCASSNGGTEDSPLHFGNGTRLTVT.

This clonotype was counted ten times or more. The rearrangement uses TRBV27 and TRBJ1-5, with D uncertain. CDR1 MNHEY and CDR2 SMNVEV come from the germline V gene (reference sequence). CDR3 size: 14 residues. V was trimmed by 6 bases and J by 10 bases, leaving 19 bases between them. This CDR3 is CASSLGQSGEPQHF. CDR3 bases: TGTGCCAGCAGCCTAGGGCAATCTGGGGAACCCCAGCATTTT.

This clonotype was counted ten times or more. The chain carries TRBV6-4 and TRBJ2-2; D is uncertain. Germline V gene data show CDR1 as MRHNA and CDR2 as SNTAGT. The CDR3 extends over 15 amino acids. Trimming removed 0 bases at V and 2 bases at J, with 7 bases between. CDR3 residues: CASSDSVENTGELFF. The CDR3 region has the DNA TGTGCCAGCAGTGACTCGGTAGAAAACACCGGGGAGCTGTTTTTT.

The chain uses TRBV28 and TRBJ2-7, with D unresolved. The V end lost 7 bases, the J end lost 5 bases, and 9 bases lay between the germline ends. CDR3 length equals 11 residues. Germline CDR1 is MDHEN and CDR2 is SYDVKM. The CDR3 region has the DNA TGTGCCAGCACATACACCCACGAGCAGTACTTC. Its protein product is CASTYTHEQYF.

This clonotype was counted ten times or more. The chain employs TRBV11-3 and TRBJ2-2; tentatively, D is TRBD2 (5 bases). The germline V gene has CDR1 SGHNT and CDR2 YENEEA. Trimming pared 0 bases from V and 4 bases from J, leaving 9 bases between. The CDR3 is 15 amino acids. This chain's CDR3 is CASSLDQRVTGELFF. The DNA of the CDR3 is TGTGCCAGCAGCTTAGATCAGAGGGTCACCGGGGAGCTGTTTTTT. Using reference TRBV11-3 and TRBJ2-2 for the parts outside the CDR3, the full variable domain is EAGVVQSPRYKIIEKKQPVAFWCNPISGHNTLYWYLQNLGQGPELLIRYENEEAVDDSQLPKDRFSAERLKGVDSTLKIQPAELGDSAVYLCASSLDQRVTGELFFGEGSRLTVL.